The rows below give T cell receptor beta chains drawn from one sample of a study of tumor and adjacent non-tumor tissue in lung cancer. One entry per CDR3 protein, called by TCRdb with MiXCR from the multiplex PCR reads. The sample has over 110,000 distinct CDR3 sequences, around 67% seen once. The source material was lung tumor tissue. Receptors originate from a man aged 55 to 70 with small cell lung cancer. Each CDR3 is given with its conserved first and last residue. A D gene is named only where the DNA matches it firmly. The listing skips clone size in some rows; elsewhere it reads once, few, many or a size class.

TRBV6-2/TRBV6-3	13	NA	TRBJ2-1	NA	CTSNTGHNNEQFF	TGTACCAGCAATACCGGTCATAACAATGAGCAGTTCTTC
TRBV11-2	12	NA	TRBJ1-1	NA	CASSLGGHGAFF	TGTGCCAGCAGCTTAGGGGGCCACGGAGCTTTCTTT
TRBV7-3	15	TRBD2	TRBJ2-1	NA	CASSSSSGNYNEQFF	TGTGCCAGCAGCTCTTCTAGCGGGAACTACAATGAGCAGTTCTTC
TRBV10-3	15	NA	TRBJ1-2	NA	CAISNPDRRGDGYTF	TGTGCCATCAGTAACCCGGACCGCAGGGGTGATGGCTACACCTTC
TRBV5-4	14	NA	TRBJ2-1	few	CATHDTSSYNEQFF	TGTGCCACCCACGACACCAGCTCCTACAATGAGCAGTTCTTC
TRBV12-3/TRBV12-4	14	NA	TRBJ2-1	NA	CASAARGGHNEQFF	TGTGCCAGTGCGGCTAGGGGGGGTCACAATGAGCAGTTCTTC
TRBV10-1	15	TRBD2	TRBJ2-3	NA	CASSDSGRPPGEHYF	TGCGCCAGCAGTGACAGCGGGAGGCCTCCGGGGGAGCATTATTTT
TRBV6-1	12	NA	TRBJ1-2	many	CASSGTGYGYTF	TGTGCCAGCAGTGGTACAGGGTACGGCTACACCTTC
TRBV5-4	13	NA	TRBJ1-1	NA	CANSTQENTEAFF	TGTGCCAACAGTACCCAGGAGAACACTGAAGCTTTCTTT
TRBV11-2	14	NA	TRBJ2-3	few	CASSLGRWTDMQYF	TGTGCCAGCAGCCTTGGGAGGTGGACAGATATGCAGTATTTT
TRBV6-1	13	NA	TRBJ2-5	NA	CASSEAEIYTQYF	TGTGCCAGCAGTGAAGCGGAGATTTACACCCAGTACTTC
TRBV4-2	15	NA	TRBJ2-5	few	CASSQEFGRGASQYF	TGTGCCAGCAGCCAAGAATTCGGGCGAGGGGCCTCTCAGTACTTC
TRBV6-6	13	NA	TRBJ1-2	NA	CAGSEAGRYGYTF	TGTGCCGGCAGTGAAGCCGGGAGGTACGGCTACACCTTC
TRBV12-3/TRBV12-4	14	TRBD1	TRBJ1-2	NA	CANSLADRAWGYTF	TGTGCCAACAGTTTAGCCGACAGGGCCTGGGGCTACACCTTC
TRBV11-2	17	NA	TRBJ2-1	NA	CASSLTGVAGSGVPEFF	TGTGCCAGCAGCTTAACAGGGGTAGCGGGAAGTGGAGTCCCAGAGTTCTTC
TRBV5-1	14	NA	TRBJ2-1	NA	CASFNPGLHNEHLF	TGCGCCAGCTTCAACCCGGGACTCCACAATGAGCACTTATTC
TRBV20-1	15	NA	TRBJ1-3	NA	CSARDLIGEGSTIYF	TGCAGTGCTAGAGATCTCATAGGGGAAGGAAGCACCATATATTTT
TRBV9	13	NA	TRBJ2-2	NA	CSSSVADTGELFF	TGTTCCAGCAGCGTAGCGGACACCGGGGAGCTGTTTTTT
TRBV12-3/TRBV12-4	16	TRBD1	TRBJ1-1	few	CASSVRQGTSDTEAFF	TGTGCCAGCAGTGTACGACAGGGGACGAGCGACACTGAAGCTTTCTTT
TRBV20-1	16	TRBD2	TRBJ2-5	NA	CNALPETSGFQETQYF	TGCAATGCTCTCCCGGAAACTAGCGGCTTCCAAGAGACCCAGTACTTC
TRBV10-3	16	TRBD2	TRBJ2-5	NA	CAISEGLAGSQGTQYF	TGTGCCATCAGTGAGGGACTAGCGGGTTCCCAAGGGACCCAGTACTTC
TRBV11-2	12	NA	TRBJ2-5	NA	CARSVIGTQEYF	TGTGCGAGGAGCGTAATCGGGACCCAGGAATACTTC
TRBV6-2/TRBV6-3	14	TRBD2	TRBJ2-1	NA	CVVNGGVSYNEQFF	TGTGTCGTAAATGGGGGGGTATCCTATAATGAGCAGTTCTTC
TRBV20-1	14	NA	TRBJ1-2	NA	CRATFEELVDGYTF	TGCAGAGCGACCTTTGAGGAGCTGGTGGATGGCTACACCTTC
TRBV5-1	13	NA	TRBJ2-5	NA	CASSLSSPETQYF	TGCGCCAGCAGCTTGAGTTCCCCCGAGACCCAGTACTTC
TRBV10-2	11	NA	TRBJ2-7	NA	CASSGSCEQYF	TGCGCCAGCAGCGGGTCGTGCGAGCAGTACTTC
TRBV6-1	17	TRBD2	TRBJ2-1	NA	CARPGLAVPLYYDVQFF	TGTGCCAGGCCGGGACTAGCGGTACCCCTCTACTACGATGTGCAGTTCTTC
TRBV28	14	NA	TRBJ1-2	few	CASRATGFTSGYTF	TGTGCCAGCAGGGCTACAGGGTTCACGTCTGGCTACACCTTC
TRBV6-6	15	NA	TRBJ2-7	few	CASSYDPYNSYEQYF	TGTGCCAGCAGTTATGACCCTTACAACTCCTACGAGCAGTACTTC
TRBV11-2	15	TRBD2	TRBJ2-3	NA	CASNLGLAGTDTHYF	TGTGCCAGCAACTTGGGACTAGCGGGCACAGATACGCATTATTTT
TRBV6-6	14	NA	TRBJ2-5	NA	CASSYLGTRETQYF	TGTGCCAGCAGTTACCTGGGGACGAGGGAGACTCAGTACTTC
TRBV7-9	15	TRBD2	TRBJ2-1	NA	CVSSSGLAGEDEQFF	TGTGTCAGCAGCTCGGGACTAGCGGGGGAGGATGAGCAGTTCTTC